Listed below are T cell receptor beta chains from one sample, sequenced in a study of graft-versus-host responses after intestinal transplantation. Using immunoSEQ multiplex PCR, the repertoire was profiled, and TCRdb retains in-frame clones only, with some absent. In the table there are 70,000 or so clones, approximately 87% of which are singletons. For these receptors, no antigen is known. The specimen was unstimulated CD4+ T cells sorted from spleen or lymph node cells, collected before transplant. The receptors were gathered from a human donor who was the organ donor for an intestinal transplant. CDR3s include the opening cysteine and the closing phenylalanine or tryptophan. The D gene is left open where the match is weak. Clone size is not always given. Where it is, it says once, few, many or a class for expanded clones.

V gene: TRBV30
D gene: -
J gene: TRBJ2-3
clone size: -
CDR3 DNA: TGTGCCTGGAGTGTATGGGGGCAGGCCACAGATACGCAGTATTTT
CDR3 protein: CAWSVWGQATDTQYF

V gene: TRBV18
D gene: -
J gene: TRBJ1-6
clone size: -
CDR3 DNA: TGTGCCAGCTCGCCGGGGGTTAGGAATTCACCCCTCCACTTT
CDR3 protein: CASSPGVRNSPLHF

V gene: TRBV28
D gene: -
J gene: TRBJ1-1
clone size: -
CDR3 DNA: TGTGCCAGCAGTCCCCGTAACACTGAAGCTTTCTTT
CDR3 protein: CASSPRNTEAFF

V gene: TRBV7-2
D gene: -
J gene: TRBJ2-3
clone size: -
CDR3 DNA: TGTGCCAGCAGCCCAAGGGGGGGAACCGGAGATACGCAGTATTTT
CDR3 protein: CASSPRGGTGDTQYF

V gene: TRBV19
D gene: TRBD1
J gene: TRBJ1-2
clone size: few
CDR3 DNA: TGTGCCAGTAGTATTGACCTGCGTCCGGGACAGGGTAACTATGGCTACACCTTC
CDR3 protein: CASSIDLRPGQGNYGYTF

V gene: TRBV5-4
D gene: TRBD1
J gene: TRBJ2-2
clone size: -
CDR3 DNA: TGTGCCAGCAGCCTAGGGACAGCCGCGAACACCGGGGAGCTGTTTTTT
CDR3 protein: CASSLGTAANTGELFF

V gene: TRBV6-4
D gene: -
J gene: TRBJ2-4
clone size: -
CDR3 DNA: TGTGCCAGCAGTGCCTCTCGGGGAGGCATTCAGTACTTC
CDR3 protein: CASSASRGGIQYF

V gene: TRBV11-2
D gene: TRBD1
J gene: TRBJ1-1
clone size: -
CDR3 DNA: TGTGCCAGCAGCTACAGGGGGCAAACTGAAGCTTTCTTT
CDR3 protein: CASSYRGQTEAFF

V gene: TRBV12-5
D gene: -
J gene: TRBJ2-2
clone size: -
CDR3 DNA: TGTGCTAGTGGTTTCTCAGGGGTTTTGGGCACCGGGGAGCTGTTTTTT
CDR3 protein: CASGFSGVLGTGELFF

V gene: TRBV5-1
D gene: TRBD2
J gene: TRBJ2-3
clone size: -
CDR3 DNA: TGCGCCAGCAGCTTGGCCACTAGCGGGGGAAGAGATACGCAGTATTTT
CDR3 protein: CASSLATSGGRDTQYF

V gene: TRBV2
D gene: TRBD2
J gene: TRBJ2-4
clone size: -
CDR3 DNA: TGTGCCAGCAGTGGCCAGCGGGGGCTAGCCAAAAACATTCAGTACTTC
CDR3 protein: CASSGQRGLAKNIQYF

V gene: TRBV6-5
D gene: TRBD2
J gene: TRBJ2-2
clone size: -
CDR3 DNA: TGTGCCAGCAGTACCGGATTAGCGGGTATCGGGGAGCTGTTTTTT
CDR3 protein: CASSTGLAGIGELFF

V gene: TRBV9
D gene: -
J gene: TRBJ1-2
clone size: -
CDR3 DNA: TGTGCCAGCAGCGTTTTGGGAGGGGGTAACTATGGCTACACCTTC
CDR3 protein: CASSVLGGGNYGYTF

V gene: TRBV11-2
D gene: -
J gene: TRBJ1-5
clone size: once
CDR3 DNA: TGTGCCAGCAGCCCAAACCGGGGTCAGCCCCAGCATTTT
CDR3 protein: CASSPNRGQPQHF

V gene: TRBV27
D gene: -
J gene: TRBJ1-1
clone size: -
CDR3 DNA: TGTGCCAGCAGTTTGACAGAGATGAAAAACACTGAAGCTTTCTTT
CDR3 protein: CASSLTEMKNTEAFF

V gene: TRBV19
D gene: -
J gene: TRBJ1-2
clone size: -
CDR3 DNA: TGTGCCAGTAGTAACCGGGACAAAGCTGATGGCTACACCTTC
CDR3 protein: CASSNRDKADGYTF

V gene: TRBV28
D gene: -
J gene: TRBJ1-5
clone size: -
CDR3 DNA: TGTGCCAGCAGTTTAACCCCGGGTGCTTCTAGCAATCAGCCCCAGCATTTT
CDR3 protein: CASSLTPGASSNQPQHF

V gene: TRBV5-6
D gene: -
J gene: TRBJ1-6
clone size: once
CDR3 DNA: TGTGCCAGCAGCAACAGGTTCAGCTCCTATAATTCACCCCTCCACTTT
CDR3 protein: CASSNRFSSYNSPLHF

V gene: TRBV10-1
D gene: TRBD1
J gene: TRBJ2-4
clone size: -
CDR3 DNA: TGCGCCAGCAGTGAGGGTGGGGACAGGGAGGCCAAAAACATTCAGTACTTC
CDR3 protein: CASSEGGDREAKNIQYF

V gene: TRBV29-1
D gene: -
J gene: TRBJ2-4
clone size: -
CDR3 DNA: TGCAGCGTCGAGAGGGGGACAGCCAAAAACATTCAGTACTTC
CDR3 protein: CSVERGTAKNIQYF

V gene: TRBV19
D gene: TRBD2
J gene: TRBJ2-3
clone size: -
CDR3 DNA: TGTGCCAGTAGTATGGATCTTAGCGGGGGGGCCACAGATACGCAGTATTTT
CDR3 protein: CASSMDLSGGATDTQYF

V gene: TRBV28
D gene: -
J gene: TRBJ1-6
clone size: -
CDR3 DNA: TGTGCCAGCAGGTGGGGGCACAGGGAGAGCTCCTATAATTCACCCCTCCACTTT
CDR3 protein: CASRWGHRESSYNSPLHF

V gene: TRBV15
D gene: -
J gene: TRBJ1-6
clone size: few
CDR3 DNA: TGTGCCACCAGCAGAGATCTCGGGCAGGGAGGTTCACCCCTCCACTTT
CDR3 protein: CATSRDLGQGGSPLHF

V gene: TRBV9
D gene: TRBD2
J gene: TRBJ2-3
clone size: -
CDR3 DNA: TGTGCCAGCAGCTCCCCGGGGGGGGATACGCAGTATTTT
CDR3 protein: CASSSPGGDTQYF

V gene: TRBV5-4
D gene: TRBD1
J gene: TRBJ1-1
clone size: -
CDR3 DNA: TGTGCCAGCAGCTTGGCAGGGGGCGCAAGCACTGAAGCTTTCTTT
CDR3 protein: CASSLAGGASTEAFF

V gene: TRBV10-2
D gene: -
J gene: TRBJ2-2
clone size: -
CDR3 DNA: TGCGCCAGCAGAATTAGCGGTGGGAACACCGGGGAGCTGTTTTTT
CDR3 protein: CASRISGGNTGELFF

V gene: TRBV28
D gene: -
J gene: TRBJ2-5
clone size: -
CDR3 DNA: TGTGCCAGCAGCCAAACAGGGTTCTGGGAGACCCAGTACTTC
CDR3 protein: CASSQTGFWETQYF

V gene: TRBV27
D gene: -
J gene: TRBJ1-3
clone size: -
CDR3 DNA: TGTGCCAGCAGTTTCGACAGGAGTGCAAACACCATATATTTT
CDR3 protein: CASSFDRSANTIYF

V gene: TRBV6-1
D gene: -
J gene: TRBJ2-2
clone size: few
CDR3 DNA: TGTGCCAGCAGTCAATCAGGTCGATCCGGGGAGCTGTTTTTT
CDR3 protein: CASSQSGRSGELFF

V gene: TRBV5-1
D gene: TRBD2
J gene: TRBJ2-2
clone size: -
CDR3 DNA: TGCGCCAGCAGCCCGACTAGCGGGGGGAACACCGGGGAGCTGTTTTTT
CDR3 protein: CASSPTSGGNTGELFF

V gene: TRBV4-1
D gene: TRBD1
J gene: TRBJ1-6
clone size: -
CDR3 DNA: TGCGCCAGCAGCCAAATTACAGGGGGCAGAAATTCACCCCTCCACTTT
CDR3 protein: CASSQITGGRNSPLHF

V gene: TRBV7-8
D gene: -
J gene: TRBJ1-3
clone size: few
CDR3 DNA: TGTGCCAGCAGCTTAGGGCAGGGGGGAAACACCATATATTTT
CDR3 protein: CASSLGQGGNTIYF

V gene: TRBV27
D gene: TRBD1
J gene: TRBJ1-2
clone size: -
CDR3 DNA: TGTGCCAGCAGTTCATTAACCAAGGACAGGCTCTATGGCTACACCTTC
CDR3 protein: CASSSLTKDRLYGYTF

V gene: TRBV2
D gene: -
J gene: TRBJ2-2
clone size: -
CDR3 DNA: TGTGCCAGCAGAGAATCGGGAATGACCGGGGAGCTGTTTTTT
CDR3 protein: CASRESGMTGELFF

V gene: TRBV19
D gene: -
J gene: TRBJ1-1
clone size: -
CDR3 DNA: TGTGCCAGTAGCGCTAAACAGGGCGGAGGAACTGAAGCTTTCTTT
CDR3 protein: CASSAKQGGGTEAFF

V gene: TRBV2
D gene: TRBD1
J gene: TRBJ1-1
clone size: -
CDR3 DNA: TGTGCCAGCTCGGGACAGGGAGGGACTGAAGCTTTCTTT
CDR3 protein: CASSGQGGTEAFF

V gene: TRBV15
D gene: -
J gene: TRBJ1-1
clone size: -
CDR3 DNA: TGTGCCACCAGCAGAGAATGGACAGCAAACACTGAAGCTTTCTTT
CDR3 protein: CATSREWTANTEAFF

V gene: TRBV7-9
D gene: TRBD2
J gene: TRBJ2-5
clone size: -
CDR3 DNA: TGTGCCAGCAGCCGTGTGGGCGGGGGGCCGGCAGAGACCCAGTACTTC
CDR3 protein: CASSRVGGGPAETQYF

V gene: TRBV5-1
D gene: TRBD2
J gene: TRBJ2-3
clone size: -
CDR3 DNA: TGCGCCAGCAGCTTGGTGACTAGCGGGAGGGATACGCAGTATTTT
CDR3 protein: CASSLVTSGRDTQYF

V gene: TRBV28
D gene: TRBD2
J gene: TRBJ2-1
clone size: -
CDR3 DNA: TGTGCCAGCAGTTTTCGGGGGGTGGGTTACAATGAGCAGTTCTTC
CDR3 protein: CASSFRGVGYNEQFF

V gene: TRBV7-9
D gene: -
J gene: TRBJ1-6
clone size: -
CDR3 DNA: TGTGCCAGCAGCTTCCAGGGTGGATCACCCCTCCACTTT
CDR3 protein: CASSFQGGSPLHF

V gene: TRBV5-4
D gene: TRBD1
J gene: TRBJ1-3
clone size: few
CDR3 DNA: TGTGCCAGCAGCTTTACGACAGGGTATGGAAACACCATATATTTT
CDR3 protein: CASSFTTGYGNTIYF

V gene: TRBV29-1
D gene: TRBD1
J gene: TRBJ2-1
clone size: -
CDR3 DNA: TGCAGCGTCGGGACAGGAACCTACAATGAGCAGTTCTTC
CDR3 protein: CSVGTGTYNEQFF

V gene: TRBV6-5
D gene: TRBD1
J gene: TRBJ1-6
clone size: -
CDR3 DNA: TGTGCCAGCAGTTTGGACAGGGCTCGCAATTCACCCCTCCACTTT
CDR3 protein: CASSLDRARNSPLHF

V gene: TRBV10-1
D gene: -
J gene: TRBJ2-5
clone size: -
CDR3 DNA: TGCGCCAGCAGCGGTCAGACAGTCGACCAAGAGACCCAGTACTTC
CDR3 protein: CASSGQTVDQETQYF

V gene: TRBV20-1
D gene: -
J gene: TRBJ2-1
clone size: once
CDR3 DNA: TGCAGTGCTAGACTAGCGATTGAGCAGTTCTTC
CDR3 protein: CSARLAIEQFF

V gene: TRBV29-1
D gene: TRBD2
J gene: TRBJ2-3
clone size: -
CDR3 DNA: TGCAGCGTTGAAGGTGTAGCGGGGGGGCCCACAGATACGCAGTATTTT
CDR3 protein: CSVEGVAGGPTDTQYF

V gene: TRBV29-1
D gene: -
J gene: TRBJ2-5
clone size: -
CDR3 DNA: TGCAGCGTCCAGGGTACCCAAGAGACCCAGTACTTC
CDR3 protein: CSVQGTQETQYF

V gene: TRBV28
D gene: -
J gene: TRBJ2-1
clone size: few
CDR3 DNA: TGTGCCAGCCTAATTCTAGGCGAGCAGTTCTTC
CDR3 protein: CASLILGEQFF

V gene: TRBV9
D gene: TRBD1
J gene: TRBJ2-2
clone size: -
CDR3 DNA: TGTGCCAGCAGCGATGGGACAGGGGACACCGGGGAGCCGTTTTTT
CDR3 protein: CASSDGTGDTGEPFF

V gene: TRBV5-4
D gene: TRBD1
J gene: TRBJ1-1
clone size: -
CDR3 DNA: TGTGCCAGCAGCTCGACAGGGGGCACTGAAGCTTTCTTT
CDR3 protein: CASSSTGGTEAFF

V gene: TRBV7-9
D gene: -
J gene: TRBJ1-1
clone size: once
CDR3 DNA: TGTGCCAGCAGCTTATCCGGGGACACTGAAGCTTTCTTT
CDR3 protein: CASSLSGDTEAFF

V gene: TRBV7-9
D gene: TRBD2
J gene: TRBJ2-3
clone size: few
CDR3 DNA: TGTGCCAGCAGCTTACCAGCGGGGGCTCTAGATACGCAGTATTTT
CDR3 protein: CASSLPAGALDTQYF

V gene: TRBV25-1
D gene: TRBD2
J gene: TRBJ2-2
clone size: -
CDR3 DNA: TGTGCCAGCACCGGACTAGCGGGGGCCGGGGAGCTGTTTTTT
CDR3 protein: CASTGLAGAGELFF

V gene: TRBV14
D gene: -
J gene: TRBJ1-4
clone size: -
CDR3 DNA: TGTGCCAGCAGCCAAGCCAGGGCGGCAACTAATGAAAAACTGTTTTTT
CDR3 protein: CASSQARAATNEKLFF

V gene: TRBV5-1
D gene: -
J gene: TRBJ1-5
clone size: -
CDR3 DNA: TGCGCCAGCAGCTTGGGGGAGAATCAGCCCCAGCATTTT
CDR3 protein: CASSLGENQPQHF

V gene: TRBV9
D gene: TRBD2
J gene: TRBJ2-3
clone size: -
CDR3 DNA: TGTGCCAGCAGCGTAGCCCCGGGACTATCACGCACAGATACGCAGTATTTT
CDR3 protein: CASSVAPGLSRTDTQYF

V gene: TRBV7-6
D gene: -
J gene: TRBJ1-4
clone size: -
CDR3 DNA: TGTGCCAGCAGCTTTGAATTAGATCAGAGGGAAAAACTGTTTTTT
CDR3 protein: CASSFELDQREKLFF